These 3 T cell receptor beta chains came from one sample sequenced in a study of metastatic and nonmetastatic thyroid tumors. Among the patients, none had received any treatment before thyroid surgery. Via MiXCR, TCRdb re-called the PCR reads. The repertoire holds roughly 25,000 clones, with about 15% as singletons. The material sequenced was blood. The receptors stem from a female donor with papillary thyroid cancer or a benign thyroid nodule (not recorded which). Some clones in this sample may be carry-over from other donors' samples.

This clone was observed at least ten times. CDR3 nucleotides: TGTGCCAGCAGTGCGGACAGGGGCGATGGCTACACCTTC. Its translation is CASSADRGDGYTF. The chain links TRBV27 to TRBJ1-2, with TRBD1 matching over 9 bases. CDR1 MNHEY and CDR2 SMNVEV come from the germline V gene (reference sequence). The V and J ends lost 5 bases and 6 bases, in that order; junction bases with no gene match: 4. CDR3 length: 13 amino acids.

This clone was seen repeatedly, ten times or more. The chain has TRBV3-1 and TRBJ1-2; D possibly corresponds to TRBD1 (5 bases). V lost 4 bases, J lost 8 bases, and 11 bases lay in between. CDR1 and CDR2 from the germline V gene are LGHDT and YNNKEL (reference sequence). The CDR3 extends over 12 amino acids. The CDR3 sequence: CASSPDRGGYTF. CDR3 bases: TGTGCCAGCAGCCCCGACAGAGGCGGCTACACCTTC.

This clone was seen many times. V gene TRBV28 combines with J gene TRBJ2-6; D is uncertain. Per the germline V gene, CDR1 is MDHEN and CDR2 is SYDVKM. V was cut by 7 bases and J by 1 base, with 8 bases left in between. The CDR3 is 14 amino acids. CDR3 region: CASTSPSGANVLTF. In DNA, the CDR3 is TGTGCCAGCACCTCCCCTTCTGGGGCCAACGTCCTGACTTTC.